A selection of T cell receptor beta chains follows, all from one sample in a study of T-cell reconstitution after alpha-beta-depleted transplantation in children. TCRdb passed the PCR reads through MiXCR, listing each CDR3 protein once. The data show about 980,000 distinct CDR3 sequences, about 26% seen once. This specimen consisted of PBMCs, mostly from graft donor cells, obtained 360 days after TCRalphabeta/CD19-depleted stem cell transplant. The source is a boy in the first two years of life who had a stem cell transplant for SCID, so the T cells may come from the graft donor. Both conserved end residues are part of each CDR3. A D gene is named only where the DNA matches it firmly. A clone size is listed for some rows: how often the clone was seen (once, few, many), or a class if it is expanded.

CDR3 DNA,CDR3 protein,J gene,V gene,D gene,clone size
TGCGCCAGCAGCCGAGGTAGCGGGCACAATGAGCAGTTCTTC,CASSRGSGHNEQFF,TRBJ2-1,TRBV4-1,TRBD2,-
TGTGCCAGCTCACCGGGGGGCGACCACGCTTCAGATACGCAGTATTTT,CASSPGGDHASDTQYF,TRBJ2-3,TRBV18,-,few
TGTGCCAGCAGCGTGGGACACGGGGGCGAGCAGTTCTTC,CASSVGHGGEQFF,TRBJ2-1,TRBV11-2,-,many
TGCAGTGCTAGAGTAGGTCTGGGACAGGGGTACAATGAGCAGTTCTTC,CSARVGLGQGYNEQFF,TRBJ2-1,TRBV20-1,TRBD1,few
TGCGCCAGCAGTGAAGGAGTGAGGGTTAATCAGCCCCAGCATTTT,CASSEGVRVNQPQHF,TRBJ1-5,TRBV10-1,-,-
TGTGCCAGCAGCCAAGATACTAAGGGGGGGCAGTACTTC,CASSQDTKGGQYF,TRBJ2-7,TRBV3-1,-,-
TGTGCCAGCAGTCAGGACAGGGAGGGGAGTCAGCCCCAGCATTTT,CASSQDREGSQPQHF,TRBJ1-5,TRBV6-5,TRBD1,few
TGTGCCAGCAGCTCGGGACAGGGGATGGATACGCAGTATTTT,CASSSGQGMDTQYF,TRBJ2-3,TRBV7-3,TRBD1,-
TGTGCCACCAGCAGAGTTGGGACAGGGACCGGGGAGCTGTTTTTT,CATSRVGTGTGELFF,TRBJ2-2,TRBV15,TRBD1,few
TGCGCCAGCAGCATGCAAAGTAGAGATACGCAGTATTTT,CASSMQSRDTQYF,TRBJ2-3,TRBV5-1,-,few
TGTGCCAGCAGTTTAAGGGCGGTAGGCACAGATACGCAGTATTTT,CASSLRAVGTDTQYF,TRBJ2-3,TRBV12-3/TRBV12-4,-,few
TGCAGTGCTCCACGCCCGGGAGCGTCCAAAGAGACCCAGTACTTC,CSAPRPGASKETQYF,TRBJ2-5,TRBV20-1,-,-
TGTGCCAGCAGCGTAGTTGCAGCGGGGATTACAGATACGCAGTATTTT,CASSVVAAGITDTQYF,TRBJ2-3,TRBV9,TRBD2,-
TGTGCCAGCAGCCGGGGACAGGGGGTTACCTATGGCTACACCTTC,CASSRGQGVTYGYTF,TRBJ1-2,TRBV7-2,TRBD1,-
TGTGCCAGCAGCGAATATTGGGGGGGAGACTACAATGAGCAGTTCTTC,CASSEYWGGDYNEQFF,TRBJ2-1,TRBV7-3,TRBD2,few
TGTGCCAGCAGTCTCTCCTGGTTGGCCGCGGAGACCCAGTACTTC,CASSLSWLAAETQYF,TRBJ2-5,TRBV12-3/TRBV12-4,-,-
TGTGCCAGCAGGGGGACAGGGACCTATGGCTACACCTTC,CASRGTGTYGYTF,TRBJ1-2,TRBV11-2,TRBD1,few
TGCAGCGTAGCTTACACTGAAGCTTTCTTT,CSVAYTEAFF,TRBJ1-1,TRBV29-1,-,many
TGTGCCAGCAGCGCAGGGGTCGGGGGCTACACCTTC,CASSAGVGGYTF,TRBJ1-2,TRBV13,-,-
TGTGCCAGCGTTTTGAGCAGGGGTACCGGGGAGCTGTTTTTT,CASVLSRGTGELFF,TRBJ2-2,TRBV7-9,-,-
TGTGCCAGCACCCTCCGAGGACGGCCCGCTAATGAAAAACTGTTTTTT,CASTLRGRPANEKLFF,TRBJ1-4,TRBV6-2/TRBV6-3,-,few
TGTGCCAGCAGCCCACCTTATAGCAATCAGCCCCAGCATTTT,CASSPPYSNQPQHF,TRBJ1-5,TRBV7-9,-,-
TGCGCCAGCAGCGTTGGGGGGATCAAAGAGACCCAGTACTTC,CASSVGGIKETQYF,TRBJ2-5,TRBV5-1,-,-
TGCAGTGCTGGACTAGCGGGGGTGAACACCGGGGAGCTGTTTTTT,CSAGLAGVNTGELFF,TRBJ2-2,TRBV20-1,TRBD2,-
TGTGCCAGCAGCTTCCTTAGCCACGAGCAGTACTTC,CASSFLSHEQYF,TRBJ2-7,TRBV5-6,-,few
TGTGCCAGCAGCCTCCGTGGGACGCTAGGGGAGCAGTACTTC,CASSLRGTLGEQYF,TRBJ2-7,TRBV7-2,-,few
TGTGCCACCAGCAGAGATGTGAGACAGGGACCATCTGGGGCCAACGTCCTGACTTTC,CATSRDVRQGPSGANVLTF,TRBJ2-6,TRBV15,TRBD1,few
TGTGCCAGTAGTCCGATTCAACAGGGGTATGAGCAGTTCTTC,CASSPIQQGYEQFF,TRBJ2-1,TRBV19,TRBD1,few
TGTGCCAGCAGCGTAGAGGGGATGGCGAACACCGGGGAGCTGTTTTTT,CASSVEGMANTGELFF,TRBJ2-2,TRBV9,-,-
TGTGCCAGCAGTTTATTACCCGGGACTCTACCCTTCGATGAGCAGTTCTTC,CASSLLPGTLPFDEQFF,TRBJ2-1,TRBV28,-,few
TGTGCCAGCAGTTACAGGAAATCTAGCACAGATACGCAGTATTTT,CASSYRKSSTDTQYF,TRBJ2-3,TRBV12-3/TRBV12-4,-,-
TGTGCCAGCAGCTTTGTAGCAGGGCAGGTAGAGACCCAGTACTTC,CASSFVAGQVETQYF,TRBJ2-5,TRBV7-8,-,-
TGTGCCAGCAGTTTAGACCTAACCACCTCTCGTGAGCAGTACTTC,CASSLDLTTSREQYF,TRBJ2-7,TRBV28,-,few
TGTGCCAGCAGTTCGCAGGGTAAAGTGGAGACCCAGTACTTC,CASSSQGKVETQYF,TRBJ2-5,TRBV6-2/TRBV6-3,-,-
TGTGCCAGCTCCCAACAATATGAGCAGTTCTTC,CASSQQYEQFF,TRBJ2-1,TRBV18,-,-
TGTGCCAGCAGCGTAGGTAGCGGGGGGGCTCGAGAGACCCAGTACTTC,CASSVGSGGARETQYF,TRBJ2-5,TRBV9,TRBD2,-
TGTGCTAGTGGTTTTTGTCTTTTTGTCTGTCCCTCCTCTGGGCAGTTCTTC,CASGFCLFVCPSSGQFF,TRBJ2-1,TRBV12-5,-,-
TGCAGTGCTAGAGCCGATAGCGGGGGGGCGTGGGAGACCCAGTACTTC,CSARADSGGAWETQYF,TRBJ2-5,TRBV20-1,TRBD2,once
TGTGCCAGCAGTGAAGTGGGGGAGGGAACCAAAAACATTCAGTACTTC,CASSEVGEGTKNIQYF,TRBJ2-4,TRBV2,TRBD2,few
TGCGCCAGCAGCAGGGGACAGGGTCAAGAGACCCAGTACTTC,CASSRGQGQETQYF,TRBJ2-5,TRBV5-1,TRBD1,many
TGTGCCAGCAGTTTTCTCGGGGTTCACGACTCCTACGAGCAGTACTTC,CASSFLGVHDSYEQYF,TRBJ2-7,TRBV12-3/TRBV12-4,-,few
TGCAGCGCCTTCCTACTAGCGCGTAGCTCCTACGAGCAGTACTTC,CSAFLLARSSYEQYF,TRBJ2-7,TRBV29-1,TRBD2,-
TGCGCCAGCAGCCTTCCGGGAATAGGCCCGGACACTGAAGCTTTCTTT,CASSLPGIGPDTEAFF,TRBJ1-1,TRBV4-1,-,-
TGTGCCAGCAGTTTCACGGGTCGGTCCGAGACCCAGTACTTC,CASSFTGRSETQYF,TRBJ2-5,TRBV12-3/TRBV12-4,-,-